The 31 T cell receptor beta chains below come from one sample, sequenced in a study of cytomegalovirus exposure and HLA in healthy donors. A multiplex PCR was run with 60 Vbeta primers and 13 Jbeta primers. Libraries were prepared by immunoSEQ multiplex PCR; TCRdb keeps only in-frame clonotypes and omits some of them. The sample consists of approximately 90,000 clones, about 74% of them appearing once. The sequenced sample was PBMCs. The receptors stem from a man aged 30-40 years in good health and CMV-seronegative.

This chain links TRBV5-8 with TRBJ2-1; 8 nucleotides align to TRBD1. CDR3 length: 15 residues. CDR1 is SGHTS, CDR2 YDEGEE, per germline. J lost 4 bases, V lost 0 bases, and 3 bases had no gene match. CDR3 in DNA: TGTGCCAGCAGCTTGGGGACAGGGAGATACAATGAGCAGTTCTTC. Translated, it gives CASSLGTGRYNEQFF.

The chain uses TRBV6-5 and TRBJ1-1; no reliable D call. V was pared by 6 bases and J by 0 bases, with 8 bases between. The CDR3 is 13 residues long. Germline values: CDR1 MNHEY, CDR2 SVGAGI. Written as DNA, the CDR3 is TGTGCCAGCAGGGGCGACATGAACACTGAAGCTTTCTTT. Translation gives CASRGDMNTEAFF.

V and J are TRBV19 and TRBJ1-1; D remains unclear. The V and J ends lost 5 bases and 0 bases respectively, with 7 bases between them. CDR3 length: 13 amino acids. Looked up from germline, CDR1 is LNHDA and CDR2 is SQIVND (reference sequence). Here the CDR3 reads CASSPGVNTEAFF. The CDR3 nucleotides read TGTGCCAGTAGTCCCGGTGTGAACACTGAAGCTTTCTTT. The full variable domain, rest sourced from reference TRBV19 and TRBJ1-1, is DGGITQSPKYLFRKEGQNVTLSCEQNLNHDAMYWYRQDPGQGLRLIYYSQIVNDFQKGDIAEGYSVSREKKESFPLTVTSAQKNPTAFYLCASSPGVNTEAFFGQGTRLTVV.

V usage is TRBV7-2 and J usage is TRBJ2-2; 12 positions match TRBD2. CDR3 size: 17 residues. J was trimmed by 6 bases and V by 5 bases; bases with no gene match: 10. The V gene's germline CDR1 is SGHTA and CDR2 FQGNSA. DNA of the CDR3: TGTGCCAGCAGCACGAGACGACTAGCGGGAGCGGCCGGGGAGCTGTTTTTT. Translated, it gives CASSTRRLAGAAGELFF.

This chain's CDR3 is CASGTSGRGEQFF. The CDR3 DNA is TGTGCCAGCGGGACTAGCGGGAGGGGTGAGCAGTTCTTC. The chain couples TRBV6-6 to TRBJ2-1; 16 bases line up with TRBD2. The length of the CDR3 is 13 residues. CDR1 MNHNY and CDR2 SVGAGI come from the germline V gene (reference sequence). With 8 bases clipped from V and 9 bases from J, the junction kept 1 base outside the gene matches.

The rearrangement uses TRBV11-2 and TRBJ2-3, with 7 positions matching TRBD1. The V gene end was trimmed by 1 base and the J gene end by 0 bases; junction bases not matched to a gene: 4. This CDR3 region has 16 residues. Germline V gene lookup returns CDR1 SGHAT and CDR2 FQNNGV. The DNA for the CDR3 is TGTGCCAGCAGCTTAGTAGGGGGCGTCAGCACAGATACGCAGTATTTT. It codes for CASSLVGGVSTDTQYF. The full variable domain, completed using reference TRBV11-2 and TRBJ2-3, is EAGVAQSPRYKIIEKRQSVAFWCNPISGHATLYWYQQILGQGPKLLIQFQNNGVVDDSQLPKDRFSAERLKGVDSTLKIQPAKLEDSAVYLCASSLVGGVSTDTQYFGPGTRLTVL.

This clone was found once. The V call is TRBV18, the J call TRBJ2-7; TRBD1 matches 9 bases. The junction had 1 base not matched to a gene; V was cut back by 3 bases and J by 1 base. This CDR3 comprises 14 residues. Germline V gives CDR1 KGHSH, CDR2 LQKENI. CDR3 in amino acids: CASSPGQGSYEQYF. The CDR3 bases are TGTGCCAGCTCACCGGGACAGGGATCCTACGAGCAGTACTTC.

The V gene is TRBV2, the J gene TRBJ2-5; 8 nucleotides agree with TRBD2. Looked up from germline, CDR1 is SNHLY and CDR2 is FYNNEI. Germline trimming cut 4 bases from V and 2 bases from J; bases unmatched to any gene: 3. This CDR3 has 14 residues. The CDR3 is CASSVIAGQETQYF. CDR3 DNA sequence: TGTGCCAGCAGTGTGATAGCGGGACAAGAGACCCAGTACTTC.

Here the CDR3 DNA reads TGTGCCAGCAGCGTACAGGACAGAGGCGGTTGGTCACCCCTCCACTTT. It encodes CASSVQDRGGWSPLHF. V gene TRBV9 combines with J gene TRBJ1-6, with D possibly matching TRBD1 (6 bases). The CDR3 is 16 amino acids. Trimming removed 1 base at V and 10 bases at J, with 18 bases between. Germline V lookup: CDR1 SGDLS, CDR2 YYNGEE.

This clone has only one observation. V gene TRBV7-2 combines with J gene TRBJ1-2, with D possibly TRBD1 on 5 matching bases. Germline assignment: CDR1 SGHTA and CDR2 FQGNSA. Between the trimmed V and J ends, which lost 1 base and 4 bases, there was a span of 7 bases. The CDR3 runs to 13 residues. The CDR3 coding sequence is TGTGCCAGCAGCTTAGAGGGGATCTATGGCTACACCTTC. Protein: CASSLEGIYGYTF.

This sequence joins TRBV9 and TRBJ1-1; a possible D gene is TRBD1 (6 bases). V dropped 0 bases and J dropped 1 base, with 7 bases sitting between them. There are 14 residues in the CDR3. Germline CDR1 and CDR2: SGDLS and YYNGEE. CDR3 bases: TGTGCCAGCAGCGTAGCAGGGGCGAACACTGAAGCTTTCTTT. It is translated as CASSVAGANTEAFF. Based on the CDR3 plus reference TRBV9 and TRBJ1-1, the full variable domain is DSGVTQTPKHLITATGQRVTLRCSPRSGDLSVYWYQQSLDQGLQFLIQYYNGEERAKGNILERFSAQQFPDLHSELNLSSLELGDSALYFCASSVAGANTEAFFGQGTRLTVV.

V and J are TRBV18 and TRBJ2-3, with 13 positions matching TRBD2. Trimming took 5 bases from V and 3 from J; bases not matched to a gene: 2. Per the germline V gene, CDR1 is KGHSH and CDR2 is LQKENI. The CDR3 runs to 15 residues. CDR3 sequence reads: CASSRLAGGTDTQYF. As DNA, the CDR3 is TGTGCCAGCTCAAGACTAGCGGGAGGAACAGATACGCAGTATTTT.

This clone was picked up a small number of times. The chain carries TRBV6-1 and TRBJ1-1; TRBD1 might be the D (5 bases). Germline V gene sequence: CDR1 MNHNS, CDR2 SASEGT. The CDR3 is made up of 16 amino acids. The germline V and J ends were trimmed by 2 bases and 0 bases, with 13 bases remaining between them. In DNA, the CDR3 is TGTGCCAGCAGTGAAATCCCAACAGGACTGAACACTGAAGCTTTCTTT. This codes for CASSEIPTGLNTEAFF.

In the case of this clone: Germline and junction disagree at one end, which may indicate a read error. This sequence joins TRBV11-2 and TRBJ2-7; no clear D. The germline V gene encodes CDR1 SGHAT and CDR2 FQNNGV. This CDR3 comprises 14 residues. The CDR3, as DNA: TGTGCCAGCAGCTTACAGATCCCCTCCCACGAGCAGTACTTC. This sequence encodes CASSLQIPSHEQYF.

This clone was detected only a few times. At one end the junction does not follow the germline gene, possibly because of a read error. The rearrangement links TRBV7-9 to TRBJ2-1, with 7 bases fitting TRBD2. The CDR3 has 18 residues. The germline gives CDR1 SEHNR, CDR2 FQNEAQ (reference sequence). In DNA form, the CDR3 reads TGTCCCAGCAGCCACAACCGGGGTCGGGGGGAGACCTACAATGAGCAGTTCTTC. It yields the protein CPSSHNRGRGETYNEQFF.

This chain joins TRBV6-1 and TRBJ2-7; 9 bases map to TRBD1. Germline CDR1 MNHNS, CDR2 SASEGT. V trimming: 6 bases; J trimming: 3 bases; junction bases outside the gene matches: 3. The CDR3 sequence is 13 residues long. Here the CDR3 DNA reads TGTGCCAGCAGAGCGGGACAGGGCTACGAGCAGTACTTC. Its protein product is CASRAGQGYEQYF.

The J gene is TRBJ2-5, the V gene TRBV5-4, with D possibly TRBD2 on 5 matching bases. V dropped 3 bases and J dropped 1 base, with 10 bases sitting between them. This CDR3 region has 14 residues. CDR1 SGHNT and CDR2 YYREEE come from the germline V gene (reference sequence). CDR3 sequence (DNA): TGTGCCAGCAGCTCGCGAGGGAGCCAAGAGACCCAGTACTTC. It is translated as CASSSRGSQETQYF.

The chain uses TRBV2 and TRBJ2-7; 8 bases are a match to TRBD1. The CDR3 has 14 amino acids. The ends lost 5 bases at V and 7 bases at J; junction bases unmatched: 10. Germline V gene sequence: CDR1 SNHLY, CDR2 FYNNEI. CDR3 nucleotides: TGTGCCAGCAGTCCAAAGACAGGGGTGGGAGAGCAGTACTTC. Encoded protein: CASSPKTGVGEQYF.

Notes on this clone: Other DNA variants within this sample encode the same CDR3. The chain has TRBV30 and TRBJ2-3, with 7 bases identical to TRBD2. Germline V gene lookup returns CDR1 GTSNPN and CDR2 SVGIG (reference sequence). CDR3 length equals 14 residues. V lost 0 bases to trimming and J lost 1 base; unmatched junction nucleotides: 1. The CDR3 here is CAWSVAGGTDTQYF. CDR3 coding DNA: TGTGCCTGGAGTGTTGCGGGAGGCACAGATACGCAGTATTTT.

V and J are TRBV14 and TRBJ1-3, with 7 bases lining up with TRBD1. The CDR3 contains 17 residues. Germline values: CDR1 SGHDN, CDR2 FVKESK. J was trimmed by 6 bases and V by 1 base; bases with no gene match: 12. The CDR3, as DNA: TGTGCCAGCAGCCAAGTCCTAGACAGGGTCGGGGCAAACACCATATATTTT. It is translated as CASSQVLDRVGANTIYF.

The chain uses TRBV28 and TRBJ2-2; unclear D gene. V lost 4 bases to trimming and J lost 6 bases, with 12 bases between them. Germline V gives CDR1 MDHEN, CDR2 SYDVKM. CDR3 length: 14 amino acids. This CDR3 reads CASSSYRSAGELFF. DNA for the CDR3: TGTGCCAGCAGTTCCTACCGATCGGCCGGGGAGCTGTTTTTT.

This rearrangement joins TRBV28 to TRBJ1-2, with D possibly being TRBD1 (5 bases). This CDR3 contains 15 residues. Germline CDR1 MDHEN, CDR2 SYDVKM. The V end was cut by 3 bases, the J end by 5 bases, with 16 bases between. CDR3 DNA sequence: TGTGCCAGCAGTTTGGGGCAGAGCAAAACTTATGGCTACACCTTC. It codes for CASSLGQSKTYGYTF.

The rearrangement joins TRBV11-2 to TRBJ2-1; D may be TRBD2 (6 bases). Germline CDR1 SGHAT, CDR2 FQNNGV. This CDR3 spans 17 amino acids. V was cut by 1 base and J by 2 bases, with 15 bases left in between. The CDR3 DNA follows: TGTGCCAGCAGCTTAGTAGCTGGGAGGTTCACCTACAATGAGCAGTTCTTC. Translating it yields CASSLVAGRFTYNEQFF.

The chain has TRBV6-5 and TRBJ1-2; tentatively, D is TRBD1 (5 bases). Trimming left V 5 bases short and J 2 bases short, with 15 bases between. Germline V gene lookup returns CDR1 MNHEY and CDR2 SVGAGI. The CDR3 is 15 residues long. In nucleotides, the CDR3 is TGTGCCAGCAGTGCATACGTTGGGGCAAACTATGGCTACACCTTC. This translates into CASSAYVGANYGYTF.

This chain joins TRBV4-2 and TRBJ2-1; TRBD1 might be the D (7 bases). V was cut by 4 bases and J by 7 bases, with 20 bases left in between. CDR3 size: 16 residues. In germline, CDR1 is LGHNA, CDR2 YNFKEQ. The CDR3 here is CASSPSGTAGGNEQFF. CDR3 nucleotides: TGTGCCAGCAGCCCTTCCGGGACCGCAGGGGGGAATGAGCAGTTCTTC.

The CDR3: CASSYPGVNEQFF. The DNA for the CDR3 is TGTGCCAGCAGTTACCCGGGGGTCAATGAGCAGTTCTTC. V and J are TRBV6-5 and TRBJ2-1, with D tentatively TRBD2 (6 bases). V was shortened by 2 bases and J by 6 bases, with 8 bases between the two germline ends. The CDR3 runs 13 residues. Germline V CDR1 and CDR2: MNHEY, SVGAGI.

The chain uses TRBV29-1 and TRBJ2-7; 8 bases agree with TRBD1. Trimming cost V 8 bases and J 1 base; bases outside gene matches: 16. Germline V lookup: CDR1 SQVTM, CDR2 ANQGSEA. This CDR3 is 16 amino acids long. DNA for the CDR3: TGCAGCTATGAGGGACAGGCGCTTCCCAATTCCTACGAGCAGTACTTC. It is translated as CSYEGQALPNSYEQYF.

This clone was recorded a few times. The gene calls are TRBV5-4 and TRBJ2-7; 13 nucleotides line up with TRBD2. V dropped 4 bases and J dropped 1; count of bases not matched to a gene: 5. CDR3 size: 16 residues. The V gene's germline CDR1 is SGHNT and CDR2 YYREEE (reference sequence). CDR3 in amino acids: CASSQGLAGISYEQYF. The CDR3 DNA is TGTGCCAGCAGCCAGGGACTAGCGGGGATATCCTACGAGCAGTACTTC. The whole variable domain, remainder taken from reference TRBV5-4 and TRBJ2-7, is ETGVTQSPTHLIKTRGQQVTLRCSSQSGHNTVSWYQQALGQGPQFIFQYYREEENGRGNFPPRFSGLQFPNYSSELNVNALELDDSALYLCASSQGLAGISYEQYFGPGTRLTVT.

The chain couples TRBV9 to TRBJ1-2; 9 bases are shared with TRBD1. CDR1 is SGDLS, CDR2 YYNGEE, per germline. The CDR3 is made up of 16 amino acids. J was trimmed by 4 bases and V by 0 bases; bases with no gene match: 7. The CDR3 DNA reads as TGTGCCAGCAGCGTAGATTGGGGACAGGGAAGCTATGGCTACACCTTC. Encoded protein: CASSVDWGQGSYGYTF.

This sequence joins TRBV7-2 and TRBJ1-2; D remains ambiguous. Germline values: CDR1 SGHTA, CDR2 FQGNSA. Trimming left V 4 bases short and J 4 bases short, with 13 bases between. The CDR3 spans 14 residues. In nucleotides, the CDR3 is TGTGCCAGCAGCTCCCGCTCACGGGGCTATGGCTACACCTTC. Protein sequence: CASSSRSRGYGYTF.

The chain links TRBV7-9 to TRBJ1-4; 9 bases are shared with TRBD1. Germline V lookup: CDR1 SEHNR, CDR2 FQNEAQ (reference sequence). This CDR3 is built from 16 residues. V shed 4 bases and J 3 bases; nucleotides not matched to a gene: 6. CDR3 loop: CASSYWTGAANEKLFF. CDR3 in DNA: TGTGCCAGCAGCTACTGGACAGGGGCAGCTAATGAAAAACTGTTTTTT.